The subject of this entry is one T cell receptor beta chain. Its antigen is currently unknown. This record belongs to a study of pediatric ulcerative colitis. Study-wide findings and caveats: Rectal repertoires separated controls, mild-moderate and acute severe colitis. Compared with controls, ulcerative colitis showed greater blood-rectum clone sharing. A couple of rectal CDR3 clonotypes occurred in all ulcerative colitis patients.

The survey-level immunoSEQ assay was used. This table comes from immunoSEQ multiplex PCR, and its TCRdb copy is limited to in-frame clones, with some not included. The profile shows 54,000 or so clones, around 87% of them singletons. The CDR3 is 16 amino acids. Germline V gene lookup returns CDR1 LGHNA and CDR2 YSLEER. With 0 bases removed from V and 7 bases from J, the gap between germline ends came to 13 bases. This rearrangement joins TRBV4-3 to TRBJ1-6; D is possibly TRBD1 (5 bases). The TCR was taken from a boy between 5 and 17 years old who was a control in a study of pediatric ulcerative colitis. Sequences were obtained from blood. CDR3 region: CASSQESRAWNSPLHF. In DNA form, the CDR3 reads TGCGCCAGCAGCCAAGAAAGCAGGGCGTGGAATTCACCCCTCCACTTT.